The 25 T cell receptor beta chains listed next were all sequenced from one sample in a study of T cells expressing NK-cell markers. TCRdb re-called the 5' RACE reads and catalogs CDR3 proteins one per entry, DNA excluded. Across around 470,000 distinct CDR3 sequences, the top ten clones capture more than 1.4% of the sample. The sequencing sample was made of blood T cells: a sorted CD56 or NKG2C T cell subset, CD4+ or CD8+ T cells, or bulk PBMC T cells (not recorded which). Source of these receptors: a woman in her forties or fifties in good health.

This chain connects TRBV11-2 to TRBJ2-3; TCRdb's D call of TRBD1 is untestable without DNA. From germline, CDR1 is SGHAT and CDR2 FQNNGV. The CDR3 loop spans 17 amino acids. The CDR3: CASSLDPGTFKTDTQYF.

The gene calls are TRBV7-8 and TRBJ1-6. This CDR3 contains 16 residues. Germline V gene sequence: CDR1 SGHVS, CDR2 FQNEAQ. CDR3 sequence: CASSLDSAARSSPLHF.

CDR3 residues: CSAGNTDTQYF. The rearrangement joins TRBV20-1 to TRBJ2-3. This CDR3 region has 11 residues. Germline CDR1 reads DFQATT; CDR2 reads SNEGSKA (reference sequence).

CDR3 sequence reads: CASSLGNGATEAFF. This chain links TRBV18 with TRBJ1-1; the D call of TRBD1 rests on TCRdb alone, since no DNA is present to check it. This CDR3 is built from 14 residues. In germline, CDR1 is KGHSH, CDR2 LQKENI.

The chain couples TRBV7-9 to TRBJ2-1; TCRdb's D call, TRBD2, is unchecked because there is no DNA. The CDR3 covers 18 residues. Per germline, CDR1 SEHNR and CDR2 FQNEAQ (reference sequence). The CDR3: CASSLAGERTRPYNEQFF.

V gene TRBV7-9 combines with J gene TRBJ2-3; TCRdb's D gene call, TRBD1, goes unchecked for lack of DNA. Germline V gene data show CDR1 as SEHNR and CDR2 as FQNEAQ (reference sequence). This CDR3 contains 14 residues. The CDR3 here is CASSSLGVTDTQYF.

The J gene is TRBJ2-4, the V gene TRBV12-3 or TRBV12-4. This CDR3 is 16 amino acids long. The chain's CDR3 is CASDVGKTLAKNIQYF.

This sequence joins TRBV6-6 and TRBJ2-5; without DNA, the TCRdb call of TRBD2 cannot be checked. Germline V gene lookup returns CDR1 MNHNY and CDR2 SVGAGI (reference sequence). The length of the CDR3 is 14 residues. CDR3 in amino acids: CASSYGTSQETQYF.

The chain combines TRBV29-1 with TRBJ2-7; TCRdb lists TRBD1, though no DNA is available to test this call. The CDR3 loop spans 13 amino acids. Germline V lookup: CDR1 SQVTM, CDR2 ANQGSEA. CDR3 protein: CSVGEPRGYEQYF.

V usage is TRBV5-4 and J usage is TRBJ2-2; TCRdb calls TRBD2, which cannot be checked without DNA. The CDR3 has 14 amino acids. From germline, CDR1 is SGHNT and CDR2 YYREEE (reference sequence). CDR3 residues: CASTGTRNTGELFF.

This CDR3 is CASSQDWKLFF. This chain joins TRBV4-2 and TRBJ1-4. This CDR3 contains 11 residues. The germline V gene has CDR1 LGHNA and CDR2 YNFKEQ.

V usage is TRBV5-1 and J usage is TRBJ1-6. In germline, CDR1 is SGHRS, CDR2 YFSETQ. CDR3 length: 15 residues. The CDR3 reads CASSLAQGSNSPLHF.

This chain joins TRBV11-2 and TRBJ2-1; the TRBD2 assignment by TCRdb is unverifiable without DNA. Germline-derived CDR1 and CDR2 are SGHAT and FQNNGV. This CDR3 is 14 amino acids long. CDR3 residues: CASSLARGPYEQFF.

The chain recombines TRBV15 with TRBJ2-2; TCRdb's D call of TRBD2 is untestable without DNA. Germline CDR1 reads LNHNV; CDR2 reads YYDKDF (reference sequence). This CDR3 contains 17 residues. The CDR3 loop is CATSSRSPGLNTGELFF.

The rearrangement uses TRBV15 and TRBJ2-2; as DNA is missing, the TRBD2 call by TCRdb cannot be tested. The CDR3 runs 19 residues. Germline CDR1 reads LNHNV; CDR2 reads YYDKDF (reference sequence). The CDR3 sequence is CATSRDDFAAGTSSGELFF.

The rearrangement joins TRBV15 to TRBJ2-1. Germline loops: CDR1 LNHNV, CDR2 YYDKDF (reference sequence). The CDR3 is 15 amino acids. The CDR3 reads CATSREVSSYNEQFF.

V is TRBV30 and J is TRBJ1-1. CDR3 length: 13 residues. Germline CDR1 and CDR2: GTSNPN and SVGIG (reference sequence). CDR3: CAWSVGRSTEAFF.

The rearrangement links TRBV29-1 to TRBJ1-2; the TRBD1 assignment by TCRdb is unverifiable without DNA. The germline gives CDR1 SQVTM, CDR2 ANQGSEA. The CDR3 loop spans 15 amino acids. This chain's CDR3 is CSVGARQGAPYGYTF.

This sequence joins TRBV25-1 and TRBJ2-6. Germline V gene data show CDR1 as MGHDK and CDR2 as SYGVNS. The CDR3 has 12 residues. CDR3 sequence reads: CASSVGANVLTF.

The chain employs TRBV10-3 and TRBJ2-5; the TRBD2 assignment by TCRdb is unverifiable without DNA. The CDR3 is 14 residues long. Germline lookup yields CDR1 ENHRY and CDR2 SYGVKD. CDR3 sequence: CAIQAVREQETQYF.

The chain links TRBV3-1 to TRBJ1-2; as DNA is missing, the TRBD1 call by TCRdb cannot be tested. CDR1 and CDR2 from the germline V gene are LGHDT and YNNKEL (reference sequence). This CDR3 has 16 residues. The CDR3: CASSPGTGGANYGYTF.

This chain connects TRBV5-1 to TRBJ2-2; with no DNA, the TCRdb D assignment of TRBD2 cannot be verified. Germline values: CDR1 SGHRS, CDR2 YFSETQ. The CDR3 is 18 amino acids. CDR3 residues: CASGRLAGVSTRPGELFF.

The chain's CDR3 is CASGLSGRAGELFF. The V and J genes are TRBV12-5 and TRBJ2-2; no DNA is available, so the TRBD2 call from TCRdb remains unchecked. The CDR3 spans 14 residues. Germline CDR1 LGHNT, CDR2 FRNRAP.

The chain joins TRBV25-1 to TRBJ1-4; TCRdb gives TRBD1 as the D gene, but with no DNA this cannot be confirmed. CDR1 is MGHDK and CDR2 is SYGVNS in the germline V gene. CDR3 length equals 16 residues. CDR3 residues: CASSGYPGQELEKLFF.

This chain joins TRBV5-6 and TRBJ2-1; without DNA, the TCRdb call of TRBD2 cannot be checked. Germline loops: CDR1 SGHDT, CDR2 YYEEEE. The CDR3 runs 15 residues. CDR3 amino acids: CASRSLTSLVHEQFF.